This TCR beta chain was found in a study of T-cell reconstitution after alpha-beta-depleted transplantation in children. CDR1 and CDR2 (germline): ENHRY, SYGVKD. The CDR3 has 12 residues. V was clipped by 1 base and J by 6 bases, with 5 bases between them. Unique molecular identifiers were incorporated during preparation of the TCRbeta library. TCRdb redid the calling of the PCR reads with MiXCR, one entry per CDR3 protein. The sample contains about 340,000 distinct CDR3 sequences, about 17% of which appear only once. This clonotype was counted between two and nine times. Sequences were derived from PBMCs, mostly from graft donor cells, sampled 360 days after TCRalphabeta/CD19-depleted stem cell transplant. This TCR came from a male patient aged 2 to 10 who had a stem cell transplant for acute lymphoblastic leukemia, so the T cells may come from the graft donor. The rearrangement joins TRBV10-3 to TRBJ2-3; D remains unclear. CDR3 coding DNA: TGTGCCATCAGTGAGTTGAGGGATACGCAGTATTTT. It translates to CAISELRDTQYF.